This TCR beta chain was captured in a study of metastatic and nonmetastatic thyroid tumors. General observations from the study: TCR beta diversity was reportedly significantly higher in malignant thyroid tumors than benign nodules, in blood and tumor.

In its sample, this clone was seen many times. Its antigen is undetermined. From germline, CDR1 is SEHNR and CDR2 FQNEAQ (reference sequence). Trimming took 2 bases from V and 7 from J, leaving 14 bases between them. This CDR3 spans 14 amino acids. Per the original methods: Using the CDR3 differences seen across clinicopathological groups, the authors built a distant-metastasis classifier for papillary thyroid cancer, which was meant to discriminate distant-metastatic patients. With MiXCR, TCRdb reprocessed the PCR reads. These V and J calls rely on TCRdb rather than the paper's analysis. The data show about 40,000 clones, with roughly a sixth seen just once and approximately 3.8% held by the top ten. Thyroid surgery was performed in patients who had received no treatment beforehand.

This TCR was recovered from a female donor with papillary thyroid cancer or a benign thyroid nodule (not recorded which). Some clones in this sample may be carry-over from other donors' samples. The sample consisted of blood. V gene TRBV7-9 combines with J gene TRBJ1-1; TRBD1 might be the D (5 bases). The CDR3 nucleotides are TGTGCCAGCAGCTTATTGGGGGGGTACGTTGAAGCTTTCTTT. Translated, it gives CASSLLGGYVEAFF.